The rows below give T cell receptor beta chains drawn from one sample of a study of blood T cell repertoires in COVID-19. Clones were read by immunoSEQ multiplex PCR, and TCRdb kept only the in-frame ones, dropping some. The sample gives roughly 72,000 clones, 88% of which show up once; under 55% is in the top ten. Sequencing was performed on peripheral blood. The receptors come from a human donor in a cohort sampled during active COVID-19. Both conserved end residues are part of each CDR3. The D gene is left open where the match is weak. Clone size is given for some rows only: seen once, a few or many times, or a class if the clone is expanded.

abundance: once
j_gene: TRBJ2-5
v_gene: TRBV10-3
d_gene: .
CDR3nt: TGTGCCATCAGTGATTTGGCGGGGGCTACCCAAGAGACCCAGTACTTC
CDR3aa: CAISDLAGATQETQYF

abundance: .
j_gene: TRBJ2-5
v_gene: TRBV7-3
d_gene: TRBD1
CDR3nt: TGTGCCAGCAGCTTCGGGACAGGGGAGACCCAGTACTTC
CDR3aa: CASSFGTGETQYF

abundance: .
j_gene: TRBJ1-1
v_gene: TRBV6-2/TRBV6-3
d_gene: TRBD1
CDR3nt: TGTGCCAGCAGTTTACCATCCGGGACAGAGAACACTGAAGCTTTCTTT
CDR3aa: CASSLPSGTENTEAFF

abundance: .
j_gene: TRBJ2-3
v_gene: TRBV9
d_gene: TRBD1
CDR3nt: TGTGCCAGCAGCGTCAACAGGGGCGCCGGAGATACGCAGTATTTT
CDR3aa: CASSVNRGAGDTQYF

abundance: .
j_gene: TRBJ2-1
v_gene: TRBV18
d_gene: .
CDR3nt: TGTGCCAGCTCACCCCCCTCTAGCTACAATGAGCAGTTCTTC
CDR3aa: CASSPPSSYNEQFF

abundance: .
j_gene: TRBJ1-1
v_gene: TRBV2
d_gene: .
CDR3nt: TGTGCCAGCAATAAAGAGGGAAACACTGAAGCTTTCTTT
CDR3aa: CASNKEGNTEAFF

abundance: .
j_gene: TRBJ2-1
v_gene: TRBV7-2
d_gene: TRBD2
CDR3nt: TGTGCCAGCAGCTTAGCCGGCGGGGGGGCTTACAATGAGCAGTTCTTC
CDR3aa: CASSLAGGGAYNEQFF

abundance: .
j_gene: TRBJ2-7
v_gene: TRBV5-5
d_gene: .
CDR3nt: TGTGCCAGCAGCTTGGCCTTCGGGTTAAATGCCCCACCCGGCGAGCAGTACTTC
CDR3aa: CASSLAFGLNAPPGEQYF

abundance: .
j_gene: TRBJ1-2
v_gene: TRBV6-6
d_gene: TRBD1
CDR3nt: TGTGCCAGCAGTTACCTCACGGGACAGGGAGGGGATGGCTACACCTTC
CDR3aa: CASSYLTGQGGDGYTF

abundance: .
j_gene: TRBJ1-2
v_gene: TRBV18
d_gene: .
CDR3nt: TGTGCCAGCTCACCACAGGAGATTGGTAACTATGGCTACACCTTC
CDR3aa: CASSPQEIGNYGYTF

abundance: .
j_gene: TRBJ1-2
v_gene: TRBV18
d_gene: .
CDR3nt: TGTGCCAGCTCACCATCGGGAGGAGGAAACTATGGCTACACCTTC
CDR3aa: CASSPSGGGNYGYTF

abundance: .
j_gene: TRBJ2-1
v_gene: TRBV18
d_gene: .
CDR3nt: TGTGCCAGCTCTCCCGGGGATGAGCAGTTCTTC
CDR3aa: CASSPGDEQFF

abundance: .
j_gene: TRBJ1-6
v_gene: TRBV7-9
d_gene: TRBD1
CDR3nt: TGTGCCAGCAGCCCTTACGACAGGGGATTATATGATAATTCACCCCTCCACTTT
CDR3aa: CASSPYDRGLYDNSPLHF

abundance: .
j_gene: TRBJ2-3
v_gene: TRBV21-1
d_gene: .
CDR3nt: TGTGCCAGCACCGCGGCAGTCACTAGCACAGATACGCAGTATTTT
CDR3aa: CASTAAVTSTDTQYF

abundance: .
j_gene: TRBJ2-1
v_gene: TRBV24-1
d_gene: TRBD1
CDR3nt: TGTGCCACCACCAGGACAGGTAACCCCAATGAGCAGTTCTTC
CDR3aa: CATTRTGNPNEQFF

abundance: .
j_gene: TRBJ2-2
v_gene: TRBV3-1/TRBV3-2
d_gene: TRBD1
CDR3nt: TGTGCCAGCAGCCCGACGGGACAGGGGAACACCGGGGAGCTGTTTTTT
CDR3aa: CASSPTGQGNTGELFF

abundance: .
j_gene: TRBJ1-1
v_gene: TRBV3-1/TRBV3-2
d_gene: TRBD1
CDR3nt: TGTGCCAGCAGCCAAGATTGGACAGGGGGGATGACCACTGAAGCTTTCTTT
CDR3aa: CASSQDWTGGMTTEAFF

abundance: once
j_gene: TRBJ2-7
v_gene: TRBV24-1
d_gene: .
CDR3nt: TGTGCCACCAGTGATTGGGGGACACAGAACTACGAGCAGTACTTC
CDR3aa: CATSDWGTQNYEQYF

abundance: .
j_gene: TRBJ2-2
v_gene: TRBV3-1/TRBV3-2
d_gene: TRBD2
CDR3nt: TGTGCCAGCAGCGAAGGACTAGCGGGAGACACCGGGGAGCTGTTTTTT
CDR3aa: CASSEGLAGDTGELFF

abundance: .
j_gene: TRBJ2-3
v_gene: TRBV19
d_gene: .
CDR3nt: TGTGCCAGTAGTCTCGGGGGATCTAGCACAGATACGCAGTATTTT
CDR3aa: CASSLGGSSTDTQYF

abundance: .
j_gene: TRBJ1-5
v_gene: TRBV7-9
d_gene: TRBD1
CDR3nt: TGTGCCAGCAGCTCGACAGGGTATGGGCAGCCCCAGCATTTT
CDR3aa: CASSSTGYGQPQHF

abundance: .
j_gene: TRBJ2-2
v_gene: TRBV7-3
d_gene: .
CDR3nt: TGTGCCAGCAGCCCTAGACAGAAAGACACCGGGGAGCTGTTTTTT
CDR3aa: CASSPRQKDTGELFF

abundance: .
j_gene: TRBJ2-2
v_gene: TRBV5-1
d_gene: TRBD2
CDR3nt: TGCGCCAGCAGCTTGTTCAGCGGGAGGGCCGGGACCGGGGAGCTGTTTTTT
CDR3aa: CASSLFSGRAGTGELFF

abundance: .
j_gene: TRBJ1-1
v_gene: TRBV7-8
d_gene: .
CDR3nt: TGTGCCAGCATAGTAGGGGTCGCGAACACTGAAGCTTTCTTT
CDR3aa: CASIVGVANTEAFF

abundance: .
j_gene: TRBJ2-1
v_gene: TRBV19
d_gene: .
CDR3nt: TGTGCCAGTCAGCGGTTAGCCTACAATGAGCAGTTCTTC
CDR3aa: CASQRLAYNEQFF

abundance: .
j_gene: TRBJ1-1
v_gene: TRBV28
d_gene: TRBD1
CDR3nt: TGTGCCAGCAGTCCCAGGGGGGTTTGGACTGAAGCTTTCTTT
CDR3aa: CASSPRGVWTEAFF

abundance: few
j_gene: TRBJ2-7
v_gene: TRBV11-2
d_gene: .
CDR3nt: TGTGCCAGCAGCCCCTCTACCTACGAGCAGTACTTC
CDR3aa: CASSPSTYEQYF

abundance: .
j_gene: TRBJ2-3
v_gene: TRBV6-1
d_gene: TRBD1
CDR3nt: TGTGCCAGCAGTGAAGTTGTAGGACAGGGGGCAGATACGCAGTATTTT
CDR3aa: CASSEVVGQGADTQYF

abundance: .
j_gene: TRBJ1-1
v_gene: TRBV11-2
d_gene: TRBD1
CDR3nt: TGTGCCAGCAGTTTACAGACAGGGGGCTACACTGAAGCTTTCTTT
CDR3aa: CASSLQTGGYTEAFF

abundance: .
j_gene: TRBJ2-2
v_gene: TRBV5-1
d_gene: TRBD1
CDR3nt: TGCGCCAGCAGCTTTACCGGGACAGGGAACACCGGGGAGCTGTTTTTT
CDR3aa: CASSFTGTGNTGELFF

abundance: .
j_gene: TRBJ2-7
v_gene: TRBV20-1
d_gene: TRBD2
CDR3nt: TGCAGTGCTAGTATCAGTCGAGGCGGGGGGCGGCAGTACTTC
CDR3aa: CSASISRGGGRQYF

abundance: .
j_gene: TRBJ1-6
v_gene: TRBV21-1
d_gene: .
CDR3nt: TGTGCCAGCAGCAACAGGCCAGGGGGCCGACGTTCACCCCTCCACTTT
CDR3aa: CASSNRPGGRRSPLHF

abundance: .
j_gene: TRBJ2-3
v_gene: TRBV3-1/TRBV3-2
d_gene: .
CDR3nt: TGTGCCAGCAGCCAAGACCCGCTTCGCGTAAGCACAGATACGCAGTATTTT
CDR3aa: CASSQDPLRVSTDTQYF

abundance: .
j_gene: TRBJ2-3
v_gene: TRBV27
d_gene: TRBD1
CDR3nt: TGTGCCAGCAAACAAACAGGGGCCACAGATACGCAGTATTTT
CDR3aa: CASKQTGATDTQYF

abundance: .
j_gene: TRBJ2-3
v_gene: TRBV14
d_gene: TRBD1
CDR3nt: TGTGCCAGCAGCCAGAACGACAGGGGCACGCAGTATTTT
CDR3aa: CASSQNDRGTQYF

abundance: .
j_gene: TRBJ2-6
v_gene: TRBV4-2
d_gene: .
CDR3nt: TGTGCCAGCAGAGGAGACTCTGGGGCCAACGTCCTGACTTTC
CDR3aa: CASRGDSGANVLTF

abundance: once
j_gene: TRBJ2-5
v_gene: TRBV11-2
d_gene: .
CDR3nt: TGTGCCAGCAGCTTTCGGGGAGAGACCCAGTACTTC
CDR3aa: CASSFRGETQYF

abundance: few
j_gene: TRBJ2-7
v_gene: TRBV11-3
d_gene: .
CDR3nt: TGTGCCAGCAGCTTAGCTGCAGGGAACGAGCAGTACTTC
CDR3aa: CASSLAAGNEQYF

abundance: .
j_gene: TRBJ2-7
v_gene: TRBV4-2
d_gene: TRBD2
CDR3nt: TGTGCCAGCAGCCAAGAAACTAGCGGGACCTACGAGCAGTACTTC
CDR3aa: CASSQETSGTYEQYF

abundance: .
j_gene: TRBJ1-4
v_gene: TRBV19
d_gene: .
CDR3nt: TGTGCCAGTAGTGCTAGAGACCTAAATGAAAAACTGTTTTTT
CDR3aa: CASSARDLNEKLFF

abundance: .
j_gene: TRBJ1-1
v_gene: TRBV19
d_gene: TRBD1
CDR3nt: TGTGCCATACCCCAGGGGGTAAGTACTGAAGCTTTCTTT
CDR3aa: CAIPQGVSTEAFF

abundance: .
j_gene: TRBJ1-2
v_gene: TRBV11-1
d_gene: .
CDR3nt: TGTGCCAGCAGCTTAGTAGGACAAGACTATGGCTACACCTTC
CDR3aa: CASSLVGQDYGYTF

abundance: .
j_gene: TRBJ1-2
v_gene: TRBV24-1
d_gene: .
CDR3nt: TGTGCCACCAGTGATTCCCGACAGGTCTATGGCTACACCTTC
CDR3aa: CATSDSRQVYGYTF

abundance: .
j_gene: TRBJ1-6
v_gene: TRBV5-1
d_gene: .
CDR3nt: TGCGCCAGCAGCTTGGACAGAAATTCACCCCTCCACTTT
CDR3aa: CASSLDRNSPLHF

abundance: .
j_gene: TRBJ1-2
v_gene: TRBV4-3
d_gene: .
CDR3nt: TGCGCCAGCAGCCAAGACGCCCCCCAAGCGGCCCACCATGGCTACACCTTC
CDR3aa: CASSQDAPQAAHHGYTF

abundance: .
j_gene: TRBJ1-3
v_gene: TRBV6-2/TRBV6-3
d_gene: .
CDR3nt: TGTGCCAGCAGTTACTCGTCGGTTGACACCATATATTTT
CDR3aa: CASSYSSVDTIYF

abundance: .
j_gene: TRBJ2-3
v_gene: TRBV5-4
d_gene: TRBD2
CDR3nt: TGTGCCAGCAGCTTGGGTGGTCGCGGGGGGGCACGGAGCACAGATACGCAGTATTTT
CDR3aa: CASSLGGRGGARSTDTQYF

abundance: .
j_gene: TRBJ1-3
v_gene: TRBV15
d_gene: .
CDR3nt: TGTGCCACCAGCAGAGATCTCTTGGTGCAGGTCCAGGGAAACACCATATATTTT
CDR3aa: CATSRDLLVQVQGNTIYF

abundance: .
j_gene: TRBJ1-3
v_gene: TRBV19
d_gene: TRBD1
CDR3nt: TGTGCCAGCAGTACCGGACAGGGGGCCTTGAGCTCTGGAAACACCATATATTTT
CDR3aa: CASSTGQGALSSGNTIYF

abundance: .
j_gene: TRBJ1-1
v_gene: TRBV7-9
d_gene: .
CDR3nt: TGTGCCAGCAGCTTATGGACAGACCCGAACACTGAAGCTTTCTTT
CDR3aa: CASSLWTDPNTEAFF

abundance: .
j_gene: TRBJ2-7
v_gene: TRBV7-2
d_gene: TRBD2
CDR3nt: TGTGCCAGCAGCTCAGTAGCGGGGGGCGGCGAGCAGTACTTC
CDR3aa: CASSSVAGGGEQYF

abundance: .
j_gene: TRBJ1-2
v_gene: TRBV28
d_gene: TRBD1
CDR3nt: TGTGCCAGCAGTCCCCCGGGACAGAACTTCTATGGCTACACCTTC
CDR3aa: CASSPPGQNFYGYTF

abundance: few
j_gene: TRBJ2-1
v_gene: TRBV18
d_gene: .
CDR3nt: TGTGCCAGCTCATCCGCCAGCTCCTACAATGAGCAGTTCTTC
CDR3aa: CASSSASSYNEQFF

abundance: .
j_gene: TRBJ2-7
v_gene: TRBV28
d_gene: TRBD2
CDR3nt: TGTGCCAGACCGACTAGCGGGAGGGTCGCCCCCGGGCACGAGCAGTACTTC
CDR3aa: CARPTSGRVAPGHEQYF

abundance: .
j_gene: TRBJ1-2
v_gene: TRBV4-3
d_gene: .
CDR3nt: TGCGCCAGCAGCCAAGATCGGGGGGCGAACTATGGCTACACCTTC
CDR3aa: CASSQDRGANYGYTF

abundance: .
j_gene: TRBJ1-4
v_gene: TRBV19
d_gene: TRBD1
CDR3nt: TGTGCCAGTAGTATGGGGACAGCAACTAATGAAAAACTGTTTTTT
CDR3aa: CASSMGTATNEKLFF

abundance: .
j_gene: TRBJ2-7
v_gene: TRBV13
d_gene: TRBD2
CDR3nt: TGTGCCAGCAGCCAGAAGTTGGCGGGAGACTCCTACGAGCAGTACTTC
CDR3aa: CASSQKLAGDSYEQYF